The 10 T cell receptor beta chains presented below share a single source sample, sequenced in a study of molecular identifiers for immune sequencing clone quantification. One entry per CDR3 protein results from TCRdb running MiXCR on the PCR reads. The sample records over 65,000 distinct CDR3 sequences, around a quarter being singletons. Sequenced input: naive CD8+ T cells from blood, with Jurkat cell RNA spiked in. Subset defined: FACS-sorted CD8+CD4-CCR7+CD45RA+ naive T cells. These receptor sequences come from a human donor in good health. Some libraries in this study had Jurkat cell RNA spiked in.

Ten or more counts support this clonotype. The genes are TRBV9 and TRBJ1-1, with a weak D call TRBD1 (6 bases). CDR1 SGDLS and CDR2 YYNGEE come from the germline V gene. Trimming left V 3 bases short and J 0 bases short, with 9 bases between. There are 14 residues in the CDR3. CDR3 nucleotides: TGTGCCAGCAGCGCACAGGGCTTGAACACTGAAGCTTTCTTT. It is translated as CASSAQGLNTEAFF.

The chain recombines TRBV13 with TRBJ2-1; D gene unclear. CDR3 length: 15 amino acids. The V end lost 1 base, the J end lost 2 bases, and 9 bases lay between the germline ends. Looked up from germline, CDR1 is PRHDT and CDR2 is FYEKMQ (reference sequence). The CDR3 loop is CASSLEDGAYNEQFF. CDR3 sequence (DNA): TGTGCCAGCAGCTTAGAAGACGGAGCCTACAATGAGCAGTTCTTC.

Regarding this clonotype: A much larger clone is a single base away; this may be a read error. The V and J genes are TRBV19 and TRBJ2-3; D not resolved. The germline gives CDR1 LNHDA, CDR2 SQIVND (reference sequence). This CDR3 has 12 amino acids. The CDR3 here is CASSIIQSTLYF. The CDR3 nucleotides read TGTGCCAGTAGTATAATACAATCGACGCTGTATTTT.

This clonotype was recorded at least ten times. In DNA, the CDR3 is TGCGCCAGCAGCCCGAGAGAGGGGGGGGCAGATACGCAGTATTTT. This gives the protein CASSPREGGADTQYF. The chain employs TRBV4-1 and TRBJ2-3; D possibly corresponds to TRBD2 (7 bases). With 4 bases removed from V and 4 bases from J, the gap between germline ends came to 15 bases. This CDR3 has 15 amino acids. CDR1 MGHRA and CDR2 YSYEKL come from the germline V gene.

This clonotype was counted at least ten times. The chain joins TRBV19 to TRBJ2-7, with D possibly being TRBD2 (6 bases). This CDR3 has 14 residues. The ends were cut back, 7 bases at V and 4 bases at J, with 17 bases in the middle. Germline lookup yields CDR1 LNHDA and CDR2 SQIVND (reference sequence). CDR3 protein: CASTPGTHEYEQYF. The CDR3 DNA reads TGTGCCAGTACGCCCGGGACTCACGAATACGAGCAGTACTTC. Full variable domain (remainder filled in from reference TRBV19 and TRBJ2-7): DGGITQSPKYLFRKEGQNVTLSCEQNLNHDAMYWYRQDPGQGLRLIYYSQIVNDFQKGDIAEGYSVSREKKESFPLTVTSAQKNPTAFYLCASTPGTHEYEQYFGPGTRLTVT.

This clonotype was found many times. The chain combines TRBV28 with TRBJ2-7; possibly TRBD1 or TRBD2 for D (5 bases each). CDR3 size: 16 residues. V lost 4 bases, J lost 0 bases, and 16 bases lay in between. CDR1 MDHEN and CDR2 SYDVKM come from the germline V gene. The CDR3 DNA reads as TGTGCCAGCAGTTATCATCCGGGACGAAGCTCCTACGAGCAGTACTTC. Its protein product is CASSYHPGRSSYEQYF.

Regarding this clonotype: This may be a read error, as it is one base from a much larger clone. This chain's CDR3 is CASSQDPGTSESTDTQYF. The CDR3 bases are TGCGCCAGCAGCCAAGATCCTGGGACTAGCGAAAGCACAGATACGCAGTATTTT. The J gene is TRBJ2-3, the V gene TRBV4-1, with 10 positions matching TRBD2. Germline V lookup: CDR1 MGHRA, CDR2 YSYEKL. Trimming at V came to 0 bases and at J to 0 bases, leaving 6 bases not matched to a gene. CDR3 size: 18 residues.

The table lists this clonotype with many counts. The V call is TRBV28, the J call TRBJ2-2; TRBD2 aligns across 10 bases. Germline trimming cut 5 bases from V and 1 base from J; bases unmatched to any gene: 7. The CDR3 extends over 17 amino acids. The germline V gene has CDR1 MDHEN and CDR2 SYDVKM. The CDR3 DNA reads as TGTGCCAGCAGTACGGGACTAGCGTCAAGGAACACCGGGGAGCTGTTTTTT. Amino acids: CASSTGLASRNTGELFF.

On this clonotype: This could be a read error, since a much larger clone is one nucleotide away. The chain has TRBV19 and TRBJ2-6, with TRBD1 as a possible D gene (5 bases). This CDR3 is 15 amino acids long. Per the germline V gene, CDR1 is LNHDA and CDR2 is SQIVND (reference sequence). The DNA for the CDR3 is TGTGCCAGTAGCCTCAGGAACTCTGGGGCCAACGTCCAGACTTTC. Its translation: CASSLRNSGANVQTF.

The chain has TRBV11-2 and TRBJ2-7; the D is unclear. CDR1 is SGHAT, CDR2 FQNNGV, per germline. This CDR3 is built from 14 residues. The V and J ends lost 4 bases and 0 bases respectively, with 10 bases between them. The CDR3 nucleotides are TGTGCCAGCAGCTGGCCAGGAACCTCCTACGAGCAGTACTTC. Its protein product is CASSWPGTSYEQYF.